This TCR beta chain emerged from a study of blood T cell repertoires in COVID-19. The V end lost 1 base, the J end lost 5 bases, and 9 bases lay between the germline ends. Germline CDR1 and CDR2: SGHTA and FQGNSA. This CDR3 contains 14 residues. Only in-frame clones appear in the TCRdb table, and some are missing; sequencing was by immunoSEQ multiplex PCR. The table lists more than 60,000 clones, approximately 84% of them singletons, with about 14% in the top ten. The chain employs TRBV7-2 and TRBJ2-1, with D possibly TRBD2 on 5 matching bases. The sequenced material came from peripheral blood. The sequence came from a man in his fifties or sixties with COVID-19, enrolled during active disease. DNA of the CDR3: TGTGCCAGCAGCTTAGACGGGGTACACAATGAGCAGTTCTTC. Translating it yields CASSLDGVHNEQFF.